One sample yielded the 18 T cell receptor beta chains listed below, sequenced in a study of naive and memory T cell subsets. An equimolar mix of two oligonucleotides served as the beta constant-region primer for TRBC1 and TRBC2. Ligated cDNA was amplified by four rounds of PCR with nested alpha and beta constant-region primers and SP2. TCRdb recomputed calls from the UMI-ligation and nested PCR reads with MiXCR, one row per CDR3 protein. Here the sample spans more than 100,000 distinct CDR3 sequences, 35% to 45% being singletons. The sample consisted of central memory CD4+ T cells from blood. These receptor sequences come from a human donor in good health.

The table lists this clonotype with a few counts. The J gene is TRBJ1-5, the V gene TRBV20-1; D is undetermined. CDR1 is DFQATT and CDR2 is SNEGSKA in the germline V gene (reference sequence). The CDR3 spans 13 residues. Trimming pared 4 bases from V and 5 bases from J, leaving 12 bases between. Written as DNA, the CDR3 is TGCAGTGCTAATTCCGGGAAGTATCAGCCCCAGCATTTT. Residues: CSANSGKYQPQHF.

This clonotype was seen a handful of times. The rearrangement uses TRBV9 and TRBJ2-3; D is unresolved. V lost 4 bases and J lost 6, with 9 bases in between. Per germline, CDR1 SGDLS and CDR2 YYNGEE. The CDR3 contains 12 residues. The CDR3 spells CASSPVEDTQYF. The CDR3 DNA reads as TGTGCCAGCAGCCCCGTGGAGGATACGCAGTATTTT.

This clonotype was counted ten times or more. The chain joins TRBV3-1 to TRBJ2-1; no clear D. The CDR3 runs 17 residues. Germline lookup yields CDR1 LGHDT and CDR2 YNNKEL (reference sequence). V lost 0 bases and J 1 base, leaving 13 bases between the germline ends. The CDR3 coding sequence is TGTGCCAGCAGCCAAGAAGGGATCAGCCTATCCTACAATGAGCAGTTCTTC. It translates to CASSQEGISLSYNEQFF.

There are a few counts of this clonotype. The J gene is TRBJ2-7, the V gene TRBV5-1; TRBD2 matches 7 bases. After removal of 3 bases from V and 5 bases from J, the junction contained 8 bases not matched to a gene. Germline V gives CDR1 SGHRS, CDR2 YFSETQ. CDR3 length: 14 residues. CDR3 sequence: CASSSGGRSDEQYF. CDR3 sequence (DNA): TGCGCCAGCAGCTCCGGCGGGAGATCCGACGAGCAGTACTTC.

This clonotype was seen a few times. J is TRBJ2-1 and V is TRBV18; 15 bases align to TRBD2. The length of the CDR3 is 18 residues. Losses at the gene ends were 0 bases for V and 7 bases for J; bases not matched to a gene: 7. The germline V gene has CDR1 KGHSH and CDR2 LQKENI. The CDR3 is CASSPPGTSGRISNEQFF. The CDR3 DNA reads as TGTGCCAGCTCACCACCCGGGACTAGCGGGAGGATCAGTAATGAGCAGTTCTTC.

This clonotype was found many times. In DNA form, the CDR3 reads TGTGCCAGCAGTTACAGGACTAGCGACAGTGAGCAGTTCTTC. Its translation: CASSYRTSDSEQFF. The V and J genes are TRBV6-6 and TRBJ2-1; 9 nucleotides align to TRBD2. The CDR3 runs to 14 residues. Unmatched junction bases numbered 5, after V lost 2 bases and J lost 9 bases. CDR1 MNHNY and CDR2 SVGAGI come from the germline V gene (reference sequence).

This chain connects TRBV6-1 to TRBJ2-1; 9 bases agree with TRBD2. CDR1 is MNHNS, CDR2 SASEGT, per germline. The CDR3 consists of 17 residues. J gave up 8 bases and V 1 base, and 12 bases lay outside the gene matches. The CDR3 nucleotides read TGTGCCAGCAGTGAAGATAGACTAGCGGTATCAAGGGATGAGCAGTTCTTC. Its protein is CASSEDRLAVSRDEQFF.

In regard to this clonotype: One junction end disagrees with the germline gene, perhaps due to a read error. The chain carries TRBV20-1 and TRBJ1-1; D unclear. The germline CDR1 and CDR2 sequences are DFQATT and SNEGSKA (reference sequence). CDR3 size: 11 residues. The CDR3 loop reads CSATGPTGAFF. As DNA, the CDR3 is TGCAGTGCTACCGGACCTACTGGAGCTTTCTTT.

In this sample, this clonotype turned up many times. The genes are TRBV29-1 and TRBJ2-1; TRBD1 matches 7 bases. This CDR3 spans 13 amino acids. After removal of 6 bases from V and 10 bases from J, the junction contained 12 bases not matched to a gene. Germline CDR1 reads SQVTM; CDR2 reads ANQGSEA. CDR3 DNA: TGCAGCGTCGATGACAGGGAATATCGCGAGCAGTTCTTC. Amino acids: CSVDDREYREQFF.

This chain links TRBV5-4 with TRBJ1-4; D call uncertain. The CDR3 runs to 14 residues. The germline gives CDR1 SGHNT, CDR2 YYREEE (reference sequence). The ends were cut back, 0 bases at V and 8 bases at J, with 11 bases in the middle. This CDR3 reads CASSLGASGEKLFF. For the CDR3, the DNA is TGTGCCAGCAGCTTGGGGGCGAGTGGGGAAAAACTGTTTTTT. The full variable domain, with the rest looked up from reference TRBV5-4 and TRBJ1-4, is ETGVTQSPTHLIKTRGQQVTLRCSSQSGHNTVSWYQQALGQGPQFIFQYYREEENGRGNFPPRFSGLQFPNYSSELNVNALELDDSALYLCASSLGASGEKLFFGSGTQLSVL.

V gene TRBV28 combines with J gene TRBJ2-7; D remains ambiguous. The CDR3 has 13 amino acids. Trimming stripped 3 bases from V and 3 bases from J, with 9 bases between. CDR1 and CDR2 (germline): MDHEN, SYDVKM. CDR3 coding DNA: TGTGCCAGCAGTTTTGGCAGCCTCTACGAGCAGTACTTC. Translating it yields CASSFGSLYEQYF.

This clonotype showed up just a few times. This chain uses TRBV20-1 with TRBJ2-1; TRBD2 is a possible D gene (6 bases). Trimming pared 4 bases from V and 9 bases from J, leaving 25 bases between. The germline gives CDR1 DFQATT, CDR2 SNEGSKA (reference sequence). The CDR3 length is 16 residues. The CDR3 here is CSAINPLGRDYVEQFF. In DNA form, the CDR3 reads TGCAGTGCTATTAACCCTCTGGGGCGGGATTATGTTGAGCAGTTCTTC.

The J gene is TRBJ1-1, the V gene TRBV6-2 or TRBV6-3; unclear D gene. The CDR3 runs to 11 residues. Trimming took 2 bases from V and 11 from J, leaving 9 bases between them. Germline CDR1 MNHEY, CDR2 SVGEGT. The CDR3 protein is CASSYEKAAFF. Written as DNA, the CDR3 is TGTGCCAGCAGTTACGAGAAAGCGGCTTTCTTT.

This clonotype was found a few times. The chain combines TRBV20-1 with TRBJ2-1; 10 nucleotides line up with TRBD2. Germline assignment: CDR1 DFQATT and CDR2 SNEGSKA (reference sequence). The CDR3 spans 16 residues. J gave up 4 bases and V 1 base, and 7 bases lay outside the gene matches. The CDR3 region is CSARGTLAGAYNEQFF. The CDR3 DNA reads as TGCAGTGCTAGAGGAACTCTAGCGGGAGCATACAATGAGCAGTTCTTC.

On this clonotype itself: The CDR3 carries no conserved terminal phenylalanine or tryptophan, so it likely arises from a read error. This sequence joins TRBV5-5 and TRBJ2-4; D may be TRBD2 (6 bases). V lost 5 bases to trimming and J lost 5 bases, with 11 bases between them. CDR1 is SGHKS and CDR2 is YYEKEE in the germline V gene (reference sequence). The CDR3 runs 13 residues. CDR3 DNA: TGTGCCAGCAGTTTCGGGACTGAAAACATTCAGTACCTC. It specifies CASSFGTENIQYL.

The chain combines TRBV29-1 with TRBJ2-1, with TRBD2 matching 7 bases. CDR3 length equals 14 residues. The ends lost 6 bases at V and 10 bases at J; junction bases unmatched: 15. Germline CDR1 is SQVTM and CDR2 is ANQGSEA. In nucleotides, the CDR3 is TGCAGCGTGGTAGCGGGTGGGGTGGGGTTGGAGCAGTTCTTC. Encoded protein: CSVVAGGVGLEQFF.

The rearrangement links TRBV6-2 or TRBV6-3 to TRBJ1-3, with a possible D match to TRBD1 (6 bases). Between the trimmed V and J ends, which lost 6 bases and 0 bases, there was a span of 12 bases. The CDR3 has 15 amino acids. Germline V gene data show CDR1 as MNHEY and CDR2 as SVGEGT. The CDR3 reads CASRMTGNSGNTIYF. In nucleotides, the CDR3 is TGTGCCAGCAGAATGACAGGCAACTCTGGAAACACCATATATTTT.

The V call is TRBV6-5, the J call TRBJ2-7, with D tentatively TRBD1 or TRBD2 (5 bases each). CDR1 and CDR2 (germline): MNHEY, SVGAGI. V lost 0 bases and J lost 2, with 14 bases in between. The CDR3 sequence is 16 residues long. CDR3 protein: CASSYSAPGRTYEQYF. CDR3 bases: TGTGCCAGCAGTTACTCCGCGCCGGGACGGACCTACGAGCAGTACTTC.